This TCR beta chain came from a study of regulatory T cells in long-lasting Graves disease. This clonotype appeared many times. What it binds is unknown. The CDR3 totals 15 residues. The V end lost 7 bases, the J end lost 0 bases, and 15 bases lay between the germline ends. Looked up from germline, CDR1 is MDHEN and CDR2 is SYDVKM. Notes on the study in general: TCR diversity was lower in persistent Graves' patients (versus newly diagnosed ones).

Sample time point: newly diagnosed GD, antithyroid drugs for less than 3 months. Extracted PBMC RNA gave rise to the TCR library. Library construction for TCR beta used iRepertoire HTBI primers and Arm-PCR of CDR3 regions. TCRdb itself ran the multiplex PCR reads through MiXCR, one entry per CDR3 protein. The table has 400,000 to 650,000 distinct CDR3 sequences, more than 15% seen once. The same specimen was also included in a second study, on T cells in Graves' hyperthyroidism and ophthalmopathy.

The chain employs TRBV28 and TRBJ1-1; a possible D gene is TRBD1 (6 bases). Sequenced here: peripheral blood mononuclear cells (PBMCs), sampled at new diagnosis, from a patient treated with antithyroid drugs. The TCR comes from a woman aged 40-65 years with Graves disease. The CDR3 DNA is TGTGCCAGCAATATTCGGGACACTATGAACACTGAAGCTTTCTTT. Translating it yields CASNIRDTMNTEAFF.